The 30 T cell receptor delta chains given below trace back to one sample, sequenced in a study of Vδ1+ human thymocytes. Overall study findings and caveats: Thymic TRG and TRD repertoires appeared highly polyclonal, with Gaussian CDR3 length distributions.

These TCRs' antigens remain unknown. RNA was extracted from the cells and then reverse transcribed. CDR3 amplicons came from multiplex PCR with pooled V-gene forward and constant-region reverse primers. TCRdb redid clone calling on the multiplex PCR reads using CATT. The table has tens of thousands of delta-chain clones, 7% to 8.5% seen once. Material for sequencing was Vdelta1+ gamma-delta thymocytes from the thymus. Subset denoted: FACS-sorted CD3+ TCRalphabeta- TCRVdelta1+ TCRVdelta2- thymocytes. The receptors derive from a child under two years old who had congenital heart surgery.

The chain employs TRDV1 and TRDJ1; 7 nucleotides line up with TRDD3. V lost 1 base and J lost 3; bases outside the gene matches: 8. This CDR3 has 16 amino acids. Germline V gene lookup returns CDR1 TSWWSYY and CDR2 QGS. As DNA, the CDR3 is TGTGCTCTTGGGGAACGTCTTTGGATACGGGCCGATAAACTCATCTTT. Encoded protein: CALGERLWIRADKLIF.

The chain recombines TRDV1 with TRDJ1; a weak D match, TRDD2 (6 bases). No J gene is reported in TCRdb; it was inferred here by comparing the DNA with germline. Germline lookup yields CDR1 TSWWSYY and CDR2 QGS. The CDR3 has 21 amino acids. The ends were cut back, 2 bases at V and 3 bases at J, with 31 bases in the middle. Here the CDR3 DNA reads TGTGCTCTTGGGGAAGTCATACCCCTTGGCCTTCCCCCATACTTGGCCGATAAACTCATCTTT. Translating it yields CALGEVIPLGLPPYLADKLIF.

This clone ranks as medium-sized (0.01 to 0.1%). The V and J genes are TRDV2 and TRDJ1, with D maybe TRDD2 (5 bases). Looked up from germline, CDR1 is GEAIGNYY and CDR2 is EKD. The CDR3 loop spans 16 amino acids. The V end lost 3 bases, the J end lost 0 bases, and 16 bases lay between the germline ends. For the CDR3, the DNA is TGTGCCTGTGACTCAGACCTCCTTCGGTACACCGATAAACTCATCTTT. It yields the protein CACDSDLLRYTDKLIF.

The chain joins TRDV2 to TRDJ1, with TRDD3 identical over 8 bases. CDR3 length equals 20 residues. CDR1 and CDR2 from the germline V gene are GEAIGNYY and EKD. The junction had 23 bases not matched to a gene; V was cut back by 3 bases and J by 3 bases. In DNA form, the CDR3 reads TGTGCCTGTGACCCCTTCCAGACACCTGGGGGACCCCAGCGAGCCGATAAACTCATCTTT. Encoded protein: CACDPFQTPGGPQRADKLIF.

Concerning this clone itself: This CDR3 is also generated by other DNA sequences in the sample. V and J are TRDV1 and TRDJ1; 9 bases are a match to TRDD3. V gave up 2 bases and J gave up 0 bases; unmatched junction bases: 13. Germline CDR1 TSWWSYY, CDR2 QGS. The CDR3 totals 19 residues. In nucleotides, the CDR3 is TGTGCTCTTGGGGAAGGGCACTGCACTGGGGGACGATACACCGATAAACTCATCTTT. It encodes CALGEGHCTGGRYTDKLIF.

The chain joins TRDV1 to TRDJ1; TRDD3 aligns across 11 bases. Trimming removed 9 bases from V and 2 bases from J; junction bases left unmatched: 8. Germline V lookup: CDR1 TSWWSYY, CDR2 QGS. This CDR3 region has 15 residues. The CDR3 DNA reads TGTGCTCTGAGTTACTGGGGGATATTAACCGATAAACTCATCTTT. Encoded protein: CALSYWGILTDKLIF.

This clone was seen only a few times. This chain connects TRDV1 to TRDJ1, with TRDD3 matching over 9 bases. Germline trimming cut 2 bases from V and 5 bases from J; bases unmatched to any gene: 9. CDR1 and CDR2 (germline): TSWWSYY, QGS. There are 16 residues in the CDR3. CDR3 nucleotide sequence: TGTGCTCTTGGGGAAGGTCGGGGGGGATACTTTGATAAACTCATCTTT. This translates into CALGEGRGGYFDKLIF.

In its sample, this clone was seen a few times. The gene calls are TRDV1 and TRDJ1, with D perhaps matching TRDD3 (8 bases). Germline V gene data show CDR1 as TSWWSYY and CDR2 as QGS. Deletions cut 7 bases from V and 4 bases from J, with 34 bases between. The CDR3 loop spans 20 amino acids. The CDR3 here is CALVSPSFLWGMVSNDKLIF. The CDR3 DNA reads as TGTGCTCTTGTCTCGCCTTCCTTCTTATGGGGGATGGTCTCTAACGATAAACTCATCTTT.

This chain uses TRDV1 with TRDJ1; D possibly corresponds to TRDD3 (5 bases). The J gene, left out of TCRdb, was set here by checking the DNA against germline. V was cut by 3 bases and J by 0 bases, with 20 bases left in between. The CDR3 runs 18 residues. The germline gives CDR1 TSWWSYY, CDR2 QGS. Written as DNA, the CDR3 is TGTGCTCTTGGGGACCGCGATTGGACTGGCTCCTACACCGATAAACTCATCTTT. Protein sequence: CALGDRDWTGSYTDKLIF.

Only a few counts were recorded for this clone. This chain uses TRDV1 with TRDJ1, with D possibly TRDD3 on 6 matching bases. The CDR3 is 18 residues long. Trimming stripped 2 bases from V and 2 bases from J, with 21 bases between. Germline CDR1 and CDR2: TSWWSYY and QGS. DNA of the CDR3: TGTGCTCTTGGGGAATGTATGGGGCCTTCTGGGGCTACCGATAAACTCATCTTT. This translates into CALGECMGPSGATDKLIF.

This clone ranks as medium-sized. The rearrangement links TRDV2 to TRDJ2; 7 nucleotides agree with TRDD3. This CDR3 is built from 14 residues. The germline gives CDR1 GEAIGNYY, CDR2 EKD. The V segment lost 0 bases and the J segment 4 bases; nucleotides outside the gene matches: 1. The chain's CDR3 is CACDTYWGTAQLFF. DNA for the CDR3: TGTGCCTGTGACACCTACTGGGGGACAGCACAACTCTTCTTT.

In this sample, this clone turned up a few times. The rearrangement uses TRDV1 and TRDJ1, with TRDD3 identical over 9 bases. The CDR3 sequence is 17 residues long. J lost 5 bases, V lost 5 bases, and 15 bases had no gene match. CDR1 is TSWWSYY, CDR2 QGS, per germline. CDR3 protein: CALGPPGGILIVDKLIF. Here the CDR3 DNA reads TGTGCTCTTGGGCCCCCCGGGGGGATACTAATCGTTGATAAACTCATCTTT.

This clone has more than one count but fewer than ten. The V and J genes are TRDV1 and TRDJ1, with 8 bases identical to TRDD3. Unmatched junction bases numbered 12, after V lost 0 bases and J lost 0 bases. Germline V CDR1 and CDR2: TSWWSYY, QGS. CDR3 length: 19 residues. The CDR3 DNA reads as TGTGCTCTTGGGGAACTTGAACCGTACTGGGGGGAGTACACCGATAAACTCATCTTT. This encodes CALGELEPYWGEYTDKLIF.

The genes are TRDV1 and TRDJ1; 9 bases are a match to TRDD3. The CDR3 spans 20 residues. CDR1 TSWWSYY and CDR2 QGS come from the germline V gene. V trimming: 0 bases; J trimming: 0 bases; junction bases outside the gene matches: 14. This CDR3 reads CALGELYVLGEHLYTDKLIF. The CDR3 DNA follows: TGTGCTCTTGGGGAACTTTACGTACTGGGGGAACACTTGTACACCGATAAACTCATCTTT.

This clone has more than one count but fewer than ten. No DNA is shown, since the ends of the CDR3 on it are uncertain; the CDR3 is the one TCRdb lists. The V and J genes are TRDV1 and TRDJ1; the D call of TRDD3 is as the table states it, not checked on the DNA. The CDR3 is 21 amino acids in total, end residues counted. Germline V CDR1 and CDR2: TSWWSYY, QGS. CDR3 in amino acids: CALGELTFLRFGEGVTDKLIF.

This clone was seen more than once but under ten times. V and J are TRDV1 and TRDJ1; 9 bases align to TRDD3. Germline V CDR1 and CDR2: TSWWSYY, QGS. This CDR3 spans 17 amino acids. J was trimmed by 4 bases and V by 5 bases; bases with no gene match: 14. The CDR3 DNA reads TGTGCTCTTGGGCCCAAGGGGGGATACCGGGGTCACGATAAACTCATCTTT. It translates to CALGPKGGYRGHDKLIF.

This clone was found once. The called J gene is TRDJ1, whereas the V gene has no call; the table's TRDD3 call for D was not verified on the DNA. The CDR3 is 15 amino acids. Here the CDR3 reads CALGVSRRGDRKLIF. The CDR3 DNA sequence: TGTGCTCTTGGGGTCTCACGTAGGGGGGATCGGAAACTCATCTTT.

The chain carries TRDV1 and TRDJ1; TRDD2 or TRDD3 may be the D gene (6 bases each). Per germline, CDR1 TSWWSYY and CDR2 QGS. Trimming shortened V by 0 bases and J by 2 bases, and 28 bases separated the two germline ends. The length of the CDR3 is 21 residues. The CDR3 DNA is TGTGCTCTTGGGGAACTTTCCTTCCCTCGGCTACTAGACGGGGATACCGATAAACTCATCTTT. Encoded protein: CALGELSFPRLLDGDTDKLIF.

This clone was counted between two and nine times. The rearrangement uses TRDV1 and TRDJ1, with a possible D match to TRDD3 (6 bases). CDR3 size: 21 residues. V lost 0 bases, J lost 5 bases, and 31 bases lay in between. CDR1 TSWWSYY and CDR2 QGS come from the germline V gene. The CDR3 sequence is CALGELEDLKLGVADVDKLIF. In DNA form, the CDR3 reads TGTGCTCTTGGGGAACTAGAGGATCTAAAACTGGGCGTCGCCGACGTGGATAAACTCATCTTT.

The chain links TRDV1 to TRDJ1; 7 bases fit TRDD3. Assignment of the J gene here rests on matching the DNA to germline, because TCRdb gives none. V lost 6 bases, J lost 0 bases, and 16 bases stayed unmatched. The CDR3 runs 18 residues. Germline lookup yields CDR1 TSWWSYY and CDR2 QGS. Written as DNA, the CDR3 is TGTGCTCTTGGAAGGGTTTTGGGGGGATTTTCTTACACCGATAAACTCATCTTT. Amino acids: CALGRVLGGFSYTDKLIF.

This clone appeared a few times. This sequence joins TRDV1 and TRDJ1; 10 bases line up with TRDD3. The CDR3 consists of 17 residues. V shed 5 bases, J shed 6 bases, and the junction held 15 bases outside the gene matches. Germline CDR1 is TSWWSYY and CDR2 is QGS. CDR3: CALGPRGGYGSWNKLIF. CDR3 nucleotide sequence: TGTGCTCTTGGGCCCCGGGGGGGATACGGGTCCTGGAATAAACTCATCTTT.

The chain employs TRDV1 and TRDJ1; possible D gene TRDD3, 6 bases. The V and J ends lost 4 bases and 6 bases respectively, with 33 bases between them. This CDR3 contains 20 residues. CDR1 and CDR2 from the germline V gene are TSWWSYY and QGS. CDR3 sequence: CALGGPLRGKLLGPEHKLIF. The CDR3, as DNA: TGTGCTCTTGGGGGTCCGCTTCGGGGGAAATTGCTGGGGCCTGAACATAAACTCATCTTT.

This chain links TRDV1 with TRDJ1; unclear D gene. Germline assignment: CDR1 TSWWSYY and CDR2 QGS. Between the trimmed V and J ends, which lost 0 bases and 0 bases, there was a span of 17 bases. The CDR3 totals 18 residues. DNA of the CDR3: TGTGCTCTTGGGGAACTTCGACCCATCGTCGCTCACACCGATAAACTCATCTTT. Translating gives CALGELRPIVAHTDKLIF.

The rearrangement joins TRDV1 to TRDJ1, with 8 bases that match TRDD3. CDR1 and CDR2 (germline): TSWWSYY, QGS. This CDR3 region has 24 residues. V lost 2 bases, J lost 0 bases, and 29 bases stayed unmatched. CDR3 residues: CALGEGGTPTLPFFTGGDTDKLIF. The CDR3 DNA reads as TGTGCTCTTGGGGAAGGAGGGACGCCTACTCTACCCTTTTTTACTGGGGGCGACACCGATAAACTCATCTTT.

The sample holds a few counts of this clone. The V and J genes are TRDV1 and TRDJ1, with D maybe TRDD3 (7 bases). V shed 4 bases and J shed 2 bases, with 32 bases lying between them. Germline V gene data show CDR1 as TSWWSYY and CDR2 as QGS. CDR3 length: 21 amino acids. The CDR3 reads CALGVALPPIPPYWGTDKLIF. The CDR3, as DNA: TGTGCTCTTGGGGTCGCGCTTCCTCCTATACCACCATACTGGGGTACCGATAAACTCATCTTT.

This clone has a handful of counts. This chain links TRDV1 with TRDJ1; D might be TRDD3 (5 bases). This CDR3 is 19 amino acids long. Germline values: CDR1 TSWWSYY, CDR2 QGS. V was cut by 0 bases and J by 0 bases, with 20 bases left in between. The CDR3 sequence: CALGELSVRYPTYTDKLIF. CDR3 nucleotide sequence: TGTGCTCTTGGGGAACTCTCCGTACGATACCCGACGTACACCGATAAACTCATCTTT.

The chain recombines TRDV1 with TRDJ1; TRDD3 agrees at 13 bases. The CDR3 is 22 amino acids. V lost 2 bases and J lost 2; bases outside the gene matches: 20. Looked up from germline, CDR1 is TSWWSYY and CDR2 is QGS. The CDR3 nucleotides are TGTGCTCTTGGGGAATATTTTAAGGAGGTAACTGGGGGATACGCGAGGACCGATAAACTCATCTTT. It specifies CALGEYFKEVTGGYARTDKLIF.

The chain carries TRDV2 and TRDJ1; TRDD3 matches 10 bases. Germline CDR1 is GEAIGNYY and CDR2 is EKD. Trimming at V came to 0 bases and at J to 0 bases, leaving 27 bases not matched to a gene. This CDR3 contains 24 residues. The CDR3 coding sequence is TGTGCCTGTGACACCGGTGAGCCTCCCCTTGGGGGATACCCTCCACTAACTCACACCGATAAACTCATCTTT. Residues: CACDTGEPPLGGYPPLTHTDKLIF.

This clone came up a few times. The chain recombines TRDV1 with TRDJ1, with 7 bases that match TRDD2. The length of the CDR3 is 18 residues. Germline V gene sequence: CDR1 TSWWSYY, CDR2 QGS. V shed 4 bases and J 0 bases; nucleotides not matched to a gene: 14. CDR3 nucleotides: TGTGCTCTTGGGGTCCATTCCTACGGGGACTCGGACACCGATAAACTCATCTTT. It is translated as CALGVHSYGDSDTDKLIF.

This clone was seen a few times. This sequence joins TRDV2 and TRDJ2; weak D call: TRDD3 (6 bases). The CDR3 runs 16 residues. Germline CDR1 GEAIGNYY, CDR2 EKD. V was pared by 3 bases and J by 0 bases, with 13 bases between. The CDR3 nucleotides read TGTGCCTGTGACGTGGGGGCCGACCCTTTGACAGCACAACTCTTCTTT. Amino acid sequence: CACDVGADPLTAQLFF.